Following are 14 T cell receptor beta chains from one sample sequenced in a study of blood T cell repertoires in COVID-19. The method was immunoSEQ multiplex PCR; TCRdb's version includes in-frame clones alone and lacks a portion of them. The sample holds around 700,000 clones, 90% seen once. The source material was peripheral blood. The receptors derive from a woman aged 18-29 years with acute or convalescent COVID-19.

This clone was counted between two and nine times. The V gene is TRBV4-1, the J gene TRBJ2-4; a weak D match, TRBD1 (6 bases). This CDR3 comprises 13 residues. Germline CDR1 MGHRA, CDR2 YSYEKL. V lost 8 bases and J lost 1, with 9 bases in between. Here the CDR3 DNA reads TGCGCCAGCGGTGACAGGGCCAAAAACATTCAGTACTTC. Translated, it gives CASGDRAKNIQYF.

The genes are TRBV3-1 (or the pseudogene TRBV3-2) and TRBJ1-2, with 12 positions matching TRBD1. Germline CDR1 and CDR2: LGHDT and YNNKEL (reference sequence). J gave up 2 bases and V 5 bases, and 3 bases lay outside the gene matches. The CDR3 has 15 amino acids. CDR3 protein: CASSYGTGGNYGYTF. The CDR3 DNA reads TGTGCCAGCAGCTACGGGACAGGGGGCAACTATGGCTACACCTTC.

The chain links TRBV5-1 to TRBJ1-1; no clear D gene. Between the trimmed V and J ends, which lost 6 bases and 0 bases, there was a span of 12 bases. In germline, CDR1 is SGHRS, CDR2 YFSETQ. The CDR3 extends over 14 amino acids. DNA of the CDR3: TGCGCCAGCAAAGTTGCAGACATGAACACTGAAGCTTTCTTT. Translation: CASKVADMNTEAFF. Full variable domain (remainder filled in from reference TRBV5-1 and TRBJ1-1): KAGVTQTPRYLIKTRGQQVTLSCSPISGHRSVSWYQQTPGQGLQFLFEYFSETQRNKGNFPGRFSGRQFSNSRSEMNVSTLELGDSALYLCASKVADMNTEAFFGQGTRLTVV.

The chain joins TRBV28 to TRBJ1-2; TRBD1 matches at 8 bases. The CDR3 has 13 residues. With 7 bases clipped from V and 8 bases from J, the junction kept 9 bases outside the gene matches. CDR1 MDHEN and CDR2 SYDVKM come from the germline V gene. CDR3 sequence: CASNGQGAAGYTF. CDR3 DNA: TGTGCCAGCAATGGACAGGGTGCGGCGGGCTACACCTTC.

V and J are TRBV19 and TRBJ2-3; a possible D gene is TRBD1 (5 bases). The germline CDR1 and CDR2 sequences are LNHDA and SQIVND (reference sequence). V was trimmed by 3 bases and J by 4 bases, leaving 11 bases between them. There are 14 residues in the CDR3. The CDR3 DNA sequence: TGTGCCAGTAGTATCACTGGGGCGGCAGATACGCAGTATTTT. Its translation is CASSITGAADTQYF.

V and J are TRBV4-1 and TRBJ1-2; D is ambiguous. Trimming stripped 2 bases from V and 4 bases from J, with 11 bases between. Germline values: CDR1 MGHRA, CDR2 YSYEKL. The CDR3 has 14 residues. CDR3 DNA: TGCGCCAGCAGCCAACTCGTCAGAATCTATGGCTACACCTTC. Translation: CASSQLVRIYGYTF.

The table lists this clone with a few counts. Other nucleotide sequences from this sample produce the same CDR3. The CDR3 protein is CATRGSNQPQHF. Here the CDR3 DNA reads TGTGCCACCCGAGGTAGCAATCAGCCCCAGCATTTT. The V and J genes are TRBV19 and TRBJ1-5, with no clear D. Germline V gene lookup returns CDR1 LNHDA and CDR2 SQIVND (reference sequence). The length of the CDR3 is 12 residues. Trimming cost V 10 bases and J 0 bases, with 7 bases left between them. Supplemented by reference TRBV19 and TRBJ1-5, the full variable domain reads DGGITQSPKYLFRKEGQNVTLSCEQNLNHDAMYWYRQDPGQGLRLIYYSQIVNDFQKGDIAEGYSVSREKKESFPLTVTSAQKNPTAFYLCATRGSNQPQHFGDGTRLSIL.

The chain uses TRBV28 and TRBJ1-4, with D perhaps matching TRBD1 (6 bases). The CDR3 has 17 amino acids. V lost 6 bases and J 0 bases, leaving 17 bases between the germline ends. Germline values: CDR1 MDHEN, CDR2 SYDVKM. The CDR3 sequence: CASRLRRDTATNEKLFF. CDR3 bases: TGTGCCAGCAGACTGCGCCGGGACACTGCAACTAATGAAAAACTGTTTTTT. The full variable domain, with the rest looked up from reference TRBV28 and TRBJ1-4, is DVKVTQSSRYLVKRTGEKVFLECVQDMDHENMFWYRQDPGLGLRLIYFSYDVKMKEKGDIPEGYSVSREKKERFSLILESASTNQTSMYLCASRLRRDTATNEKLFFGSGTQLSVL.

Here the CDR3 reads CASSMPGVGGYTF. In DNA form, the CDR3 reads TGTGCCAGTAGTATGCCAGGGGTCGGCGGCTACACCTTC. The chain links TRBV19 to TRBJ1-2; D might be TRBD1 (6 bases). Germline V gene sequence: CDR1 LNHDA, CDR2 SQIVND (reference sequence). There are 13 residues in the CDR3. V was clipped by 3 bases and J by 8 bases, with 13 bases between them.

J is TRBJ1-3 and V is TRBV27; 9 nucleotides match TRBD1. In germline, CDR1 is MNHEY, CDR2 SMNVEV (reference sequence). V was clipped by 5 bases and J by 7 bases; unmatched bases: 12. The CDR3 sequence is 16 residues long. For the CDR3, the DNA is TGTGCCAGCAGTCCAATCCCGGACAGGGGAGGGAACACCATATATTTT. Protein: CASSPIPDRGGNTIYF.

This chain joins TRBV7-2 and TRBJ2-7, with a tentative D call TRBD1 (6 bases). The V gene's germline CDR1 is SGHTA and CDR2 FQGNSA. Trimming removed 6 bases from V and 2 bases from J, with 11 bases in between. The CDR3 sequence is 13 residues long. Written as DNA, the CDR3 is TGTGCCAGCAGTTCGACAGGTACCTACGAGCAGTACTTC. It translates to CASSSTGTYEQYF.

This clone was observed once. The chain couples TRBV6-5 to TRBJ1-1, with 9 bases identical to TRBD1. The CDR3 length is 14 residues. Germline lookup yields CDR1 MNHEY and CDR2 SVGAGI. The V and J ends lost 4 bases and 5 bases, in that order; junction bases with no gene match: 5. CDR3 bases: TGTGCCAGCAGTTCGACGGGACAGGGAACTGAAGCTTTCTTT. This encodes CASSSTGQGTEAFF.

The rearrangement links TRBV6-5 to TRBJ2-1, with 10 bases aligning to TRBD2. The CDR3 contains 14 residues. Germline CDR1 MNHEY, CDR2 SVGAGI. The V and J ends lost 6 bases and 3 bases, in that order; junction bases with no gene match: 2. The CDR3 nucleotides read TGTGCCAGCAGCCTAGCGGGGGACTACAATGAGCAGTTCTTC. Translated, it gives CASSLAGDYNEQFF.

This rearrangement joins TRBV9 to TRBJ2-2; no clear D gene. The CDR3 loop spans 13 amino acids. Per the germline V gene, CDR1 is SGDLS and CDR2 is YYNGEE. V was shortened by 0 bases and J by 7 bases, with 7 bases between the two germline ends. This chain's CDR3 is CASSVVEVGELFF. The CDR3 DNA reads TGTGCCAGCAGCGTAGTAGAAGTCGGGGAGCTGTTTTTT. The whole variable domain, filled in from reference TRBV9 and TRBJ2-2, reads DSGVTQTPKHLITATGQRVTLRCSPRSGDLSVYWYQQSLDQGLQFLIQYYNGEERAKGNILERFSAQQFPDLHSELNLSSLELGDSALYFCASSVVEVGELFFGEGSRLTVL.